This TCR beta chain was captured by sequencing in a study of T cells after yellow fever vaccination. This clonotype was counted many times. The antigen remains unidentified. Study results and limitations: The secondary response showed a weaker magnitude and a faster peak, day 5 versus 15.

One entry per CDR3 protein results from TCRdb running MiXCR on the 5' RACE reads. The sample consists of about 160,000 distinct CDR3 sequences, 6% to 7.5% of them appearing once. V shed 3 bases and J 10 bases; nucleotides not matched to a gene: 9. The germline V gene encodes CDR1 SQVTM and CDR2 ANQGSEA. The CDR3 loop spans 13 amino acids. This sample comprised CD4+ T cells sorted from PBMCs, obtained around 5 days after the first yellow fever vaccination. The receptor comes from a young man who received the YFV17D yellow fever vaccine. The rearrangement joins TRBV29-1 to TRBJ2-1, with 7 bases identical to TRBD1. CDR3 region: CSVELVLGGEQFF. The CDR3 DNA reads TGCAGCGTTGAGTTGGTCCTAGGGGGCGAGCAGTTCTTC.